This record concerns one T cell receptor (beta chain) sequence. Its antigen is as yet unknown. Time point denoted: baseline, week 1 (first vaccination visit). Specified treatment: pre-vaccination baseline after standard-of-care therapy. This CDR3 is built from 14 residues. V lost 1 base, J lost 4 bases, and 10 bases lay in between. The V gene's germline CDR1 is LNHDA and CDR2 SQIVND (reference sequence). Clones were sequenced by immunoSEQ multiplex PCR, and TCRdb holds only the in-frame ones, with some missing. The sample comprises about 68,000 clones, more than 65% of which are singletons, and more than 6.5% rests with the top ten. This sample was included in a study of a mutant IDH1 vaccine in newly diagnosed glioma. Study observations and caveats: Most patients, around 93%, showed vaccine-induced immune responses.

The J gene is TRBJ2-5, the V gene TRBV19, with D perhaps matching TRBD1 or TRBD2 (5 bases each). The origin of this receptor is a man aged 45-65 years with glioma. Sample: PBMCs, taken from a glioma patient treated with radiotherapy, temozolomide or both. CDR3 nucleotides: TGTGCCAGTAGTATAGGGCAGAGGGGAGAGACCCAGTACTTC. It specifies CASSIGQRGETQYF.